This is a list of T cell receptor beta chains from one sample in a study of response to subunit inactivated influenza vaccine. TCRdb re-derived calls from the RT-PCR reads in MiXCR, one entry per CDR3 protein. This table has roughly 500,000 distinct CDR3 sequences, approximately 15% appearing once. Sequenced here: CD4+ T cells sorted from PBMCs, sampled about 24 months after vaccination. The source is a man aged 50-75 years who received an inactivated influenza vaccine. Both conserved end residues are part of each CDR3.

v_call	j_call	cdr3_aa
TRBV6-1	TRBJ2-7	CASSPQGLYEQYF
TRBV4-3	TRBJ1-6	CASSQERHPDNSPLHF
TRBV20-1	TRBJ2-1	CSARAGLAGGHYNEQFF
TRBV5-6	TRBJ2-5	CASIWGLGEETQYF
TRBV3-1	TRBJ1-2	CASSERGYYGYTF
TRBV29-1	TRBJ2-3	CSVVFGNTDTQYF
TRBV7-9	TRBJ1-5	CASSMGGDQPQHF
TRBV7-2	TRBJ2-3	CASSLGTGSPTQYF
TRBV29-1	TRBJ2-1	CSVRVPYNEQFF
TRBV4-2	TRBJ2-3	CASSQDLDTQYF
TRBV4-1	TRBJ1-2	CASSQDQLTGLGRGYTF
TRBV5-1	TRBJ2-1	CASSLEGGSRTMKQFF
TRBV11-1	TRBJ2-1	CASRGRNEQFF
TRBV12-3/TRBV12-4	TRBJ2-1	CASRPGTGANNEQFF
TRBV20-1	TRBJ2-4	CSAYLGQGAKNIQYF
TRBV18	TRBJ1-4	CASSRLQGVDEKLFF
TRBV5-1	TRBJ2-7	CASSLYQGPYEQYF
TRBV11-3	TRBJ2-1	CASSLSAGFYNEQFF
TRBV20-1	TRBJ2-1	CSARQTSGIESGPFF
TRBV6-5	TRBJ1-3	CASSYSRTSGNTIYF